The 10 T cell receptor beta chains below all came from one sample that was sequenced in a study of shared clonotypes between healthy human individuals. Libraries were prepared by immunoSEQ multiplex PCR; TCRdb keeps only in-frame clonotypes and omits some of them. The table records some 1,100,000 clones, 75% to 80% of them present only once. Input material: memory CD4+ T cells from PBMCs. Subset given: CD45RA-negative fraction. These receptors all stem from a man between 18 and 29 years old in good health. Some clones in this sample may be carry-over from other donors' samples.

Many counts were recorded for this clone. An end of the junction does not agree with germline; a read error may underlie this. CDR3 sequence reads: CASSFSGLAEIQYF. The CDR3, as DNA: TGTGCCAGCAGCTTTTCCGGACTAGCGGAGATCCAGTACTTC. This sequence joins TRBV11-2 and TRBJ2-5; 10 bases fit TRBD2. CDR1 is SGHAT and CDR2 is FQNNGV in the germline V gene. This CDR3 has 14 residues.

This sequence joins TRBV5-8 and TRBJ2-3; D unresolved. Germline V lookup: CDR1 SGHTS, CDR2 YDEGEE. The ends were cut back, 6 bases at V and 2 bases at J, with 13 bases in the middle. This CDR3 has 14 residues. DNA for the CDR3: TGTGCCAGCAACCTGTGGTCAGACACAGATACGCAGTATTTT. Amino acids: CASNLWSDTDTQYF. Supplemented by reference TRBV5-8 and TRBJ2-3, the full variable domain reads EAGVTQSPTHLIKTRGQQATLRCSPISGHTSVYWYQQALGLGLQFLLWYDEGEERNRGNFPPRFSGRQFPNYSSELNVNALELEDSALYLCASNLWSDTDTQYFGPGTRLTVL.

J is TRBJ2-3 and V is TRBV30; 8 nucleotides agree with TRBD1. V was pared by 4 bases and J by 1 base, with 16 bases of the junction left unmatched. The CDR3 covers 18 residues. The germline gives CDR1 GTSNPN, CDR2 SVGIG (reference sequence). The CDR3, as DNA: TGTGCCTGGACCACGATACGGGACAGGCTAAGGGGCACAGATACGCAGTATTTT. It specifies CAWTTIRDRLRGTDTQYF.

The CDR3 DNA is TGTGCCAGCAGCCTACTACACAGCACCGGGGAGCTGTTTTTT. Protein product: CASSLLHSTGELFF. The rearrangement uses TRBV7-8 and TRBJ2-2, with D hard to call. The CDR3 loop spans 14 amino acids. Germline V gene lookup returns CDR1 SGHVS and CDR2 FQNEAQ. V lost 5 bases, J lost 4 bases, and 11 bases lay in between.

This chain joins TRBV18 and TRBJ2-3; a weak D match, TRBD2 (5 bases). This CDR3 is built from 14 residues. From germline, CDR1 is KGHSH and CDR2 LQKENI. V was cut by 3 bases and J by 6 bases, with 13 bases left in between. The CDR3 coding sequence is TGTGCCAGCTCACCCCCCCCAGGAGGTGATACGCAGTATTTT. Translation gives CASSPPPGGDTQYF.

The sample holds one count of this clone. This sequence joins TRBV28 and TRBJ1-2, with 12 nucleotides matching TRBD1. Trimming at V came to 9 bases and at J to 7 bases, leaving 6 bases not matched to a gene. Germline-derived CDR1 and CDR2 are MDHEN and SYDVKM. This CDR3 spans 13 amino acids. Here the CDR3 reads CASQGQGARGYTF. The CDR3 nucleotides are TGTGCCAGTCAGGGACAGGGGGCACGTGGCTACACCTTC.

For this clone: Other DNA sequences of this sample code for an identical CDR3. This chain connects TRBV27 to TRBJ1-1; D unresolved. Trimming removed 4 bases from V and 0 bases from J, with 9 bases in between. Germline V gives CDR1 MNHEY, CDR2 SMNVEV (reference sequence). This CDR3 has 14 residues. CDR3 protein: CASSSPTVNTEAFF. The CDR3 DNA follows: TGTGCCAGCAGTTCCCCGACGGTGAACACTGAAGCTTTCTTT.

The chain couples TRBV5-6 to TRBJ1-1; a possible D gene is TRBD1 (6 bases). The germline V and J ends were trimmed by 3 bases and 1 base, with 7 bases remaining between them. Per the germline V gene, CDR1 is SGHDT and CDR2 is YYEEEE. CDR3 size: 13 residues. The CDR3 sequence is CASSWDKNTEAFF. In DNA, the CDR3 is TGTGCCAGCAGCTGGGACAAGAACACTGAAGCTTTCTTT.

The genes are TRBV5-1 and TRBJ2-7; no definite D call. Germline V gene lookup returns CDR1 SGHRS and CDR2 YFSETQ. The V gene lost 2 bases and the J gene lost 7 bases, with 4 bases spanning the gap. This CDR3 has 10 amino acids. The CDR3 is CASSFGEQYF. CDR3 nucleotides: TGCGCCAGCAGCTTTGGTGAGCAGTACTTC.

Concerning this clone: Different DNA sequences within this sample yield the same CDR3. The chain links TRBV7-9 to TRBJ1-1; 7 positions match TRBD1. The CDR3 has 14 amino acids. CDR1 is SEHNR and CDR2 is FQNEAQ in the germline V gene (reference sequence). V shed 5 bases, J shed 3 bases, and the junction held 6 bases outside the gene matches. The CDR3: CASSLQGRDTEAFF. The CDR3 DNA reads TGTGCCAGCAGCCTACAGGGGAGGGACACTGAAGCTTTCTTT.